The clone carrying this T cell receptor beta chain was seen repeatedly, ten times or more. Its antigen is unidentified. The data are from a study of T cells in Graves' hyperthyroidism and ophthalmopathy. General observations from the study: Most clonotypes that expanded in the thyroid above 0.001 also showed up in blood.

The TCR beta CDR3 regions underwent amplification using RNA transcripts as the source. Using the HTBI primer set, a first-round RT-PCR was run on the TCR CDR3. In TCRdb, the multiplex PCR reads were re-called with MiXCR into one record per CDR3 protein. This sample has around 280,000 distinct CDR3 sequences, with roughly 15% found just once. Sequencing was carried out using blood. The source is a woman aged 40 to 55 with Graves' hyperthyroidism.

The CDR3 coding sequence is TGTGCCAGCAGCGGACACGGGACAGGGGATGGCTACACCTTC. As protein: CASSGHGTGDGYTF. This chain uses TRBV5-5 with TRBJ1-2; 10 bases line up with TRBD1. CDR3 length: 14 residues. Germline CDR1 is SGHKS and CDR2 is YYEKEE (reference sequence). V shed 4 bases, J shed 6 bases, and the junction held 6 bases outside the gene matches.